This TCR beta chain was identified in a study of monozygotic twins with inflammatory bowel disease. TCRdb re-called the 5' RACE reads and shows each CDR3 protein once, DNA omitted. This listing includes roughly 300,000 distinct CDR3 sequences. Researchers collected over 2 ml of blood per donor. The sequenced material came from blood. This TCR was recovered from a human donor with ulcerative colitis or Crohn's disease, or a healthy co-twin of an affected twin (not recorded which).

The CDR3 region is CSARFARPSALHF. V is TRBV20-1 and J is TRBJ1-6. The CDR3 runs to 13 residues. Per the germline V gene, CDR1 is DFQATT and CDR2 is SNEGSKA (reference sequence).